This TCR beta chain emerged from a study of shared clonotypes between healthy human individuals. Study-level information: There were three CD4 naive, three CD4 memory, two CD8 naive and one CD8 memory plates per donor. General observations from the study: Despite large depth, sorted-subset datasets appeared incompletely sequenced. Among donors, clonotype sharing was expected to be affected by sequencing depth. Four donors had about 5% of their naive CD4 clonotypes in common.

With respect to this clone: Its antigen is not known.

The protocol was immunoSEQ multiplex PCR, while the TCRdb copy is restricted to in-frame clones and leaves out a portion. The data contain about 1.5 million clones, roughly 98% of them singletons. V lost 4 bases, J lost 5 bases, and 17 bases lay in between. There are 15 residues in the CDR3. Germline CDR1 and CDR2: SGHAT and FQNNGV. This TCR was recovered from a man younger than 40 in good health. The chain recombines TRBV11-2 with TRBJ2-5; possibly TRBD1 or TRBD2 for D (5 bases each). The sample comprised naive CD4+ T cells sorted from blood. Subset specified: CD45RA+ positively selected. The CDR3 region has the DNA TGTGCCAGCAGCTCCGGGACCCACACCAGGGAGACCCAGTACTTC. Its protein product is CASSSGTHTRETQYF. The variable domain in full, with the rest retrieved from reference TRBV11-2 and TRBJ2-5, is EAGVAQSPRYKIIEKRQSVAFWCNPISGHATLYWYQQILGQGPKLLIQFQNNGVVDDSQLPKDRFSAERLKGVDSTLKIQPAKLEDSAVYLCASSSGTHTRETQYFGPGTRLLVL.